This entry lists 32 T cell receptor beta chains sequenced from one sample in a study of blood T cells in healthy people across ages. A second PCR of roughly 6 to 12 cycles used a sample-barcoded 5' primer and a J-beta primer mix. TCRdb reprocessed the 5' RACE reads with MiXCR, giving one entry per CDR3 protein. The profile shows approximately 760,000 distinct CDR3 sequences, just under 25% of them singletons. These data are also associated with another study on T cells of mothers and their children.

The material sequenced was blood. These receptors originate from a boy between 10 and 17 years old in good health.

The J gene is TRBJ2-4, the V gene TRBV9, with TRBD2 matching over 11 bases. CDR3 length: 19 amino acids. J gave up 4 bases and V 2 bases, and 14 bases lay outside the gene matches. The germline V gene encodes CDR1 SGDLS and CDR2 YYNGEE. For the CDR3, the DNA is TGTGCCAGCAGCGTCGAAGCCGGGGCTAGCGGGAGGAATAAAAACATTCAGTACTTC. It encodes CASSVEAGASGRNKNIQYF.

This chain links TRBV14 with TRBJ2-7, with TRBD2 as a possible D gene (5 bases). The germline V gene has CDR1 SGHDN and CDR2 FVKESK. The CDR3 is 14 amino acids. Trimming shortened V by 4 bases and J by 3 bases, and 13 bases separated the two germline ends. The CDR3 DNA is TGTGCCAGCAGCCTGAGGGCGGTGGGCTACGAGCAGTACTTC. This codes for CASSLRAVGYEQYF.

This chain's CDR3 is CASSYSMGSEQFF. CDR3 coding DNA: TGTGCCAGCAGTTACTCGATGGGCAGTGAGCAGTTCTTC. The chain joins TRBV6-2 or TRBV6-3 to TRBJ2-1; D unclear. The germline V gene encodes CDR1 MNHEY and CDR2 SVGEGT. Trimming took 0 bases from V and 9 from J, leaving 9 bases between them. The CDR3 has 13 amino acids.

V is TRBV4-2 and J is TRBJ2-1; no firm D call. CDR3 length equals 13 residues. V was shortened by 1 base and J by 6 bases, with 7 bases between the two germline ends. Germline V CDR1 and CDR2: LGHNA, YNFKEQ. The CDR3 sequence: CASSQVATNEQFF. CDR3 DNA sequence: TGTGCCAGCAGCCAAGTGGCTACCAATGAGCAGTTCTTC.

This clonotype was counted only a few times. The chain carries TRBV28 and TRBJ1-2; no clear D gene. The germline V gene encodes CDR1 MDHEN and CDR2 SYDVKM. V shed 0 bases and J shed 2 bases, with 7 bases lying between them. CDR3 length: 14 residues. This CDR3 is CASSLWSGNYGYTF. The DNA for the CDR3 is TGTGCCAGCAGTTTATGGTCGGGAAACTATGGCTACACCTTC.

This chain uses TRBV20-1 with TRBJ2-5; 8 bases agree with TRBD2. The J call may be faulty, since TRBJ2-1 better matches the DNA end. This CDR3 region has 14 residues. Per the germline V gene, CDR1 is DFQATT and CDR2 is SNEGSKA (reference sequence). CDR3 sequence (DNA): TGCAGTGCTAGCGGGGGGGCCTTCGTCGGTGAGCAGTTCTTC. It codes for CSASGGAFVGEQFF.

The rearrangement joins TRBV4-2 to TRBJ2-5; possible D gene TRBD2, 5 bases. The last part of the DNA fits TRBJ2-7 better; the J call may be wrong. Per the germline V gene, CDR1 is LGHNA and CDR2 is YNFKEQ. The CDR3 covers 18 residues. The CDR3 reads CASSQLTTRAEWGYEQYF. In nucleotides, the CDR3 is TGTGCCAGCAGCCAGTTGACTACACGGGCGGAATGGGGCTACGAGCAGTACTTC.

This chain links TRBV5-1 with TRBJ2-1, with 15 nucleotides matching TRBD2. V was pared by 5 bases and J by 5 bases, with 2 bases of the junction left unmatched. CDR1 is SGHRS, CDR2 YFSETQ, per germline. CDR3 length: 15 residues. In nucleotides, the CDR3 is TGCGCCAGCAGACGGACTAGCGGGGGGGACAATGAGCAGTTCTTC. This encodes CASRRTSGGDNEQFF.

The chain links TRBV29-1 to TRBJ2-3; D ambiguous. V was trimmed by 5 bases and J by 4 bases, leaving 13 bases between them. Germline assignment: CDR1 SQVTM and CDR2 ANQGSEA. The CDR3 contains 13 residues. The CDR3 DNA is TGCAGCGTTCCTACAGTAGTATCAGATACGCAGTATTTT. This encodes CSVPTVVSDTQYF.

The chain joins TRBV5-6 to TRBJ1-6; D unclear. Germline CDR1 is SGHDT and CDR2 is YYEEEE. Trimming took 2 bases from V and 8 from J, leaving 14 bases between them. This CDR3 is 15 amino acids long. In nucleotides, the CDR3 is TGTGCCAGCAGCTTTTTTCCCGGGCCGGATTCACCCCTCCACTTT. The encoded protein is CASSFFPGPDSPLHF.

The V gene is TRBV7-3, the J gene TRBJ2-2, with D uncertain. From germline, CDR1 is SGHTA and CDR2 FQGTGA. This CDR3 region has 14 residues. The V and J ends lost 2 bases and 0 bases respectively, with 4 bases between them. CDR3 in DNA: TGTGCCAGCAGCTTACTGGCGAACACCGGGGAGCTGTTTTTT. Translation: CASSLLANTGELFF.

This clonotype appeared a few times. The genes are TRBV20-1 and TRBJ2-1; the match to TRBD2 covers 12 bases. Germline values: CDR1 DFQATT, CDR2 SNEGSKA (reference sequence). The CDR3 consists of 22 residues. V shed 5 bases and J 1 base; nucleotides not matched to a gene: 24. CDR3 nucleotide sequence: TGCAGTGCTCCAAACCGCCTTAACAGTCGAGGCACTAGCGGGAGGTCCTACAATGAGCAGTTCTTC. It translates to CSAPNRLNSRGTSGRSYNEQFF.

This clonotype has just a few counts. The chain links TRBV20-1 to TRBJ2-1; no clear D. Trimming took 4 bases from V and 3 from J, leaving 13 bases between them. The CDR3 totals 14 residues. Germline lookup yields CDR1 DFQATT and CDR2 SNEGSKA (reference sequence). The CDR3 protein is CSANVRDSYNEQFF. The CDR3 DNA follows: TGCAGTGCTAATGTGAGAGATAGCTACAATGAGCAGTTCTTC.

This clonotype was found a few times. The rearrangement uses TRBV6-5 and TRBJ2-5; the match to TRBD2 covers 10 bases. CDR1 MNHEY and CDR2 SVGAGI come from the germline V gene. CDR3 length equals 13 residues. V shed 6 bases and J 6 bases; nucleotides not matched to a gene: 4. CDR3 DNA sequence: TGTGCCAGCAGCTCACTAGCGGGACAGACCCAGTACTTC. Translating gives CASSSLAGQTQYF.

The V and J genes are TRBV6-6 and TRBJ2-5; possible D gene TRBD2, 6 bases. The J call may be in error: the DNA end matches TRBJ2-1 better. In germline, CDR1 is MNHNY, CDR2 SVGAGI (reference sequence). This CDR3 comprises 15 residues. CDR3 coding DNA: TGTGCCAGCACTCTGACTAGAGGGGTGAAGCATGAGCAGTTCTTC. Protein: CASTLTRGVKHEQFF.

The J gene is TRBJ1-5, the V gene TRBV4-1, with a weak D call TRBD1 (5 bases). Germline V gene lookup returns CDR1 MGHRA and CDR2 YSYEKL. Trimming removed 2 bases from V and 0 bases from J, with 11 bases in between. This CDR3 region has 16 residues. This chain's CDR3 is CASSQTDIHSNQPQHF. In DNA form, the CDR3 reads TGCGCCAGCAGCCAAACGGACATTCATAGCAATCAGCCCCAGCATTTT.

The V and J genes are TRBV7-8 and TRBJ2-1, with 11 bases fitting TRBD2. Germline V gene lookup returns CDR1 SGHVS and CDR2 FQNEAQ. The V gene end was trimmed by 4 bases and the J gene end by 0 bases; junction bases not matched to a gene: 5. The CDR3 runs 17 residues. The CDR3 region is CASSSLAGGFSYNEQFF. CDR3 nucleotide sequence: TGTGCCAGCAGCTCGCTAGCGGGGGGTTTCTCCTACAATGAGCAGTTCTTC.

On this clonotype itself: The junction and the germline gene differ at one end; a read error may be behind it. This chain uses TRBV7-7 with TRBJ2-3; 8 bases agree with TRBD2. Germline-derived CDR1 and CDR2 are SSHAT and FNYEAQ (reference sequence). The CDR3 has 16 residues. The CDR3 is CASSRLSGEPADTQYF. For the CDR3, the DNA is TGTGCTAGCAGCCGCCTTAGCGGGGAACCAGCAGATACGCAGTATTTT.

This sequence joins TRBV12-3 or TRBV12-4 and TRBJ1-2, with D possibly matching TRBD1 (6 bases). V shed 3 bases and J shed 1 base, with 12 bases lying between them. This CDR3 has 15 amino acids. This chain's CDR3 is CASSFSGHLNYGYTF. The CDR3 DNA follows: TGTGCCAGCAGTTTTTCGGGACACCTTAACTATGGCTACACCTTC.

The chain recombines TRBV3-1 with TRBJ2-2; 8 bases line up with TRBD1. Trimming removed 4 bases from V and 0 bases from J; junction bases left unmatched: 7. CDR3 length equals 17 residues. CDR1 and CDR2 (germline): LGHDT, YNNKEL (reference sequence). Here the CDR3 reads CASSPTTDRANTGELFF. The CDR3 coding sequence is TGTGCCAGCAGCCCCACGACGGACAGGGCGAACACCGGGGAGCTGTTTTTT.

Only a few counts were recorded for this clonotype. The rearrangement uses TRBV5-5 and TRBJ2-5; 12 bases agree with TRBD2. Unmatched junction bases numbered 9, after V lost 4 bases and J lost 2 bases. This CDR3 contains 17 residues. The V gene's germline CDR1 is SGHKS and CDR2 YYEKEE (reference sequence). CDR3 DNA sequence: TGTGCCAGCAGCATGTCGCCGACTAGCGGGGGACAAGAGACCCAGTACTTC. Translating gives CASSMSPTSGGQETQYF. The whole variable domain, filled in from reference TRBV5-5 and TRBJ2-5, reads DAGVTQSPTHLIKTRGQQVTLRCSPISGHKSVSWYQQVLGQGPQFIFQYYEKEERGRGNFPDRFSARQFPNYSSELNVNALLLGDSALYLCASSMSPTSGGQETQYFGPGTRLLVL.

J is TRBJ2-3 and V is TRBV12-3 or TRBV12-4, with D possibly matching TRBD2 (6 bases). The CDR3 covers 14 residues. Trimming took off 3 bases at V and 4 bases at J, with 11 bases between the two ends. CDR3 DNA sequence: TGTGCCAGCAGTTTCTCGGGGGTTCCAGATACGCAGTATTTT. Protein sequence: CASSFSGVPDTQYF.

This clonotype was observed a handful of times. The junction departs from the called germline gene at one end, perhaps through a read error. The genes are TRBV5-1 and TRBJ1-1; the D is unclear. This CDR3 has 13 amino acids. CDR1 SGHRS and CDR2 YFSETQ come from the germline V gene. In DNA, the CDR3 is TGCGCCAGCAACGATGCGGGTTTGACTGAAGTTTTCTTT. This gives the protein CASNDAGLTEVFF.

CDR3 DNA sequence: TGTGCCAGCAGAGACAGCGGCTGGCCCCAGCATTTT. The encoded protein is CASRDSGWPQHF. The chain is built from TRBV28 and TRBJ1-5, with a weak D call TRBD1 (5 bases). CDR3 length: 12 residues. The V and J ends lost 6 bases and 9 bases respectively, with 12 bases between them. The germline CDR1 and CDR2 sequences are MDHEN and SYDVKM.

This clonotype appeared a single time. The germline gene is not matched at one end of the junction; a read error may be the cause. The rearrangement joins TRBV7-9 to TRBJ2-3; 9 bases align to TRBD1. The germline gives CDR1 SEHNR, CDR2 FQNEAQ (reference sequence). This CDR3 has 16 residues. In nucleotides, the CDR3 is TGTTCCAGCAGTCCCCCGGCCACAGGGGGCGCAGATACGCAGTATTTT. It translates to CSSSPPATGGADTQYF.

The chain combines TRBV27 with TRBJ2-7; TRBD1 matches 10 bases. The CDR3 runs to 16 residues. Germline V gives CDR1 MNHEY, CDR2 SMNVEV (reference sequence). V was pared by 2 bases and J by 5 bases, with 9 bases of the junction left unmatched. CDR3 coding DNA: TGTGCCAGCAGTTTAATTGGCGGGACAGGGGCTGACGAGCAGTACTTC. Translated: CASSLIGGTGADEQYF.

J is TRBJ2-5 and V is TRBV4-1; 11 bases map to TRBD1. The germline V gene has CDR1 MGHRA and CDR2 YSYEKL. The CDR3 spans 18 residues. V gave up 1 base and J gave up 5 bases; unmatched junction bases: 12. Here the CDR3 DNA reads TGCGCCAGCAGCCAAGCCAGGACAGGGGGCGCGAAGCTGGAGACCCAGTACTTC. It codes for CASSQARTGGAKLETQYF.

This clonotype was recorded many times. V is TRBV7-9 and J is TRBJ2-1, with 9 bases fitting TRBD2. Per germline, CDR1 SEHNR and CDR2 FQNEAQ (reference sequence). V dropped 5 bases and J dropped 4; count of bases not matched to a gene: 6. There are 15 residues in the CDR3. DNA for the CDR3: TGTGCCAGCAGCCCGCGGGGGGGAGGATACAATGAGCAGTTCTTC. Encoded protein: CASSPRGGGYNEQFF.

This sequence joins TRBV29-1 and TRBJ2-1, with D uncertain. V lost 6 bases and J 12 bases, leaving 18 bases between the germline ends. CDR3 length equals 12 residues. Germline loops: CDR1 SQVTM, CDR2 ANQGSEA. Written as DNA, the CDR3 is TGCAGCGTGCAATATCGTGGGCACTGGCAGTTCTTC. Protein sequence: CSVQYRGHWQFF.

This chain uses TRBV11-2 with TRBJ2-3; 11 bases are shared with TRBD2. The CDR3 contains 16 residues. V shed 3 bases, J shed 2 bases, and the junction held 4 bases outside the gene matches. From germline, CDR1 is SGHAT and CDR2 FQNNGV. The CDR3 loop is CASSFLAGGDTDTQYF. For the CDR3, the DNA is TGTGCCAGCAGCTTTCTAGCGGGGGGCGACACAGATACGCAGTATTTT.

The genes are TRBV7-9 and TRBJ1-6, with 7 positions matching TRBD1. The CDR3 is 15 amino acids. Per germline, CDR1 SEHNR and CDR2 FQNEAQ (reference sequence). J gave up 6 bases and V 4 bases, and 6 bases lay outside the gene matches. The CDR3 DNA follows: TGTGCCAGCAGCTCGGCGACAGGGCCTAATTCACCCCTCCACTTT. Translating gives CASSSATGPNSPLHF.

This clonotype has more than one count but fewer than ten. V and J are TRBV7-3 and TRBJ2-1; tentative D call: TRBD2 (5 bases). The germline gives CDR1 SGHTA, CDR2 FQGTGA. V lost 2 bases and J lost 1, with 9 bases in between. CDR3 length: 15 amino acids. CDR3 region: CASSLVEVSYNEQFF. DNA of the CDR3: TGTGCCAGCAGCTTAGTGGAGGTGTCCTACAATGAGCAGTTCTTC.